The present entry profiles one TCR beta chain with its context. No cognate antigen has been identified for it. No quality values exist for individual bases; no much larger clone is one base distant. V is shortened by 6 bases, J by 1 base, and the region joining them spans 7 bases. CDR1 SNHLY and CDR2 FYNNEI are derived from the germline V gene. Inclusive of the bounding cysteine and phenylalanine, the CDR3 is 13 residues long. CDR3 DNA is the only sequence kept; it has 39 bases, read in frame from the first base. The cohort consisted of approximately 690 healthy bone marrow donors. All cohort members were sampled while nominally healthy, although unrecorded immune exposures were likely present. The donor tested CMV seronegative, placing the donor among the roughly 400 seronegative members of the cohort. A peripheral blood sample was collected from each donor, and TCR beta sequencing was performed on peripheral blood mononuclear cells. Genomic DNA was extracted from the blood cell samples with the Qiagen DNeasy Blood Extraction Kit.

Library creation used the immunoSEQ multiplex PCR assay. The multiplex PCR relied on a mix of 60 forward primers for TCR Vbeta segments and 13 reverse primers for TCR Jbeta segments. The CDR3 region of rearranged TCR beta genes was amplified from genomic DNA with a multiplex PCR assay. On the Illumina HiSeq System, the amplified TCR beta libraries were sequenced as 87-base-pair reads. The authors processed their data as follows. Across the 670 or so repertoires, a later analysis counted tens of millions of unique TCR beta chains, 9.5 million to 12 million of which were shared by at least two donors. Raw reads were error-corrected and collapsed into unique sequences by a nearest-neighbor algorithm in which closely related sequences were merged to remove PCR and sequencing errors. CDR3 sequences were aligned to IMGT reference sequences to assign V, D and J gene segments. Each retained sequence needed at least a six-nucleotide match to both a V gene segment and a J gene segment. A rearrangement was called productive if the CDR3 had no stop codons and remained in frame with V and J, and every other rearrangement was called non-productive. CDR3 was defined according to IMGT convention as the region running from the second conserved V-encoded cysteine to the conserved J-encoded phenylalanine. The earlier analysis of some 600 of the donors excluded sequences that lacked an unambiguous match to a single V gene segment. In an earlier analysis of a few hundred of the donors, a V segment was called functional when productive rearrangements were above 56.7%, and segregating when the standard deviation between donors exceeded 5%. A statistical classification framework was built to diagnose cytomegalovirus status from the catalog of TCR beta chain sequences. A later analysis assigned V and J genes by comparing TCR nucleotide sequences with IMGT/GENE-DB human TR gene sequences. The TCRdist pipeline was used in a later analysis to assign CDR3 sequences and most-parsimonious VDJ recombination scenarios. In a later analysis, each TCR beta chain was defined by its CDR3 amino acid sequence together with its V-gene family, and reads lacking a unique V-gene family were excluded. As a way to deal with suspected cross-contamination and a sequencing artifact, a later analysis dropped 450 to 700 nucleotide sequences that were highly shared and had low generation probability. A later analysis calculated a clonal expansion index for each public chain from normalized within-repertoire ranks of inferred template counts. In a later analysis, generation probabilities were computed using a VDJ recombination model fitted to out-of-frame rearrangements, and the results were checked against IGoR. Hypergeometric tests were used in a later analysis to score TCR-TCR, TCR-HLA and TCR-CMV co-occurrence, with a repertoire-size bias correction applied to the TCR pairs. To estimate false discovery rates, a later analysis permuted the HLA or CMV assignments 20 times. In a later analysis, co-occurring TCRs were grouped with DBSCAN, and TCRdist sequence similarity was added when clustering was performed within HLA-allele-positive subsets. For co-occurrence clustering, repertoires with fewer than 30,000 or more than 120,000 public chains were excluded, along with 5 or 6 repertoires with anomalous nucleotide sharing. Held by TCRdb, this immuneACCESS table contains in-frame sequences only and omits some clones. Under half of the omission traces to an unresolved V gene where checked; the cause of the rest is unknown. Clone size and V and J calls were adopted from that table, with D and trimming inferred from the DNA. The sample includes some 190,000 clones, with 76% observed a single time. Of the sample, around 1.5% falls within the top ten clones.

This specimen belongs to a study of cytomegalovirus exposure and HLA in healthy donors (dated by TCRdb to about 2017). Regarding the complete study: In an earlier analysis of approximately 640 of the donors, around 300 Gb of sequence data and 100 million or so unique TCR beta sequences from 150 million to 200 million T cells were reported. An early release covering roughly 580 HLA-typed donors comprised around 300 gigabases of sequencing data and 85 million to 100 million unique TCR sequences. Of the approximately 400 genotyped donors, 75% to 85% were placed in the genetic ancestry cluster associated with self-reported Caucasian donors. The study aimed to test whether signatures of past pathogen exposure could be identified by cataloging public T cell receptors. The T cell repertoires of several hundred subjects were profiled by immunosequencing and related to cytomegalovirus serostatus. A separate validation cohort of some 130 different subjects was used in addition to the approximately 610-subject first cohort. To predict cytomegalovirus infection status, the study combined high-throughput TCR immunosequencing, statistical association of individual TCRs with disease status, and machine learning. To study patterns of TCR occurrence, a later analysis re-analyzed previously published TCR beta repertoires from 650 to 750 donors and added high-resolution HLA genotyping. Rather than drawing on any new phenotypic data, the later analysis identified candidate immune exposures from TCR beta sequences and the way those sequences occurred across donors. To decide whether each TCR beta V gene segment behaved as functional or pseudogenic, an earlier analysis of 587 of the donors relied on high-throughput TCR beta sequencing. Donor age, sex, ethnicity and CMV serostatus were compiled together with the repertoire data. A later genetic analysis took genome-wide SNP genotypes for about three fifths of the 666 donors and used that subset as a discovery cohort. Every discovery cohort repertoire had been produced on one sequencing platform. Class I and class II HLA loci were covered by the typing at four-digit resolution. The number of donors typed differed by locus, with 629-630 for A, B, C, DRB1 and DQB1, around 520 for DQA1, under 610 for DPA1, and under 490 for DPB1. A handful of DR-DQ haplotypes were handled as single units for association and clustering because linkage in the cohort was strong. Among some 400 genotyped donors of the cohort, an average of about 240,000 unique TCR beta nucleotide sequences was sequenced per donor, of which about 18% were non-productive. General study outcomes and caveats: At a false discovery rate of 0.05, a later analysis linked about 16,000 TCR beta sequences to specific HLA alleles. According to a later genetic analysis, donors in an Asian-associated ancestry cluster had fewer N-insertions in productive TCRs than the approximately 630-donor mean. Immune exposure information for the cohort was limited to CMV serostatus. Because counts were too low, approximately 18 rarely observed V segments, including chromosome 9 orphons, were excluded from the earlier analysis of 587 of the donors. Cytomegalovirus status was reported to be diagnosed by the classifier with high specificity and sensitivity in both the original and validation cohorts. In an earlier analysis of fewer than 700 of the donors, most TCR beta V segments appeared in productive rearrangements about 90% or about 30% of the time, broadly matching IMGT annotations. In a later analysis, TCR association rates were found to vary across HLA loci, with the most associated TCRs seen for DRB1 alleles and the fewest for HLA-C alleles. Correlated functional status among segregating V segments might be attributable to linkage disequilibrium, but an unknown experimental factor could not be ruled out. Because HLA typing was unavailable for some donors at each locus, only the typed subset was used in association tests. In a later genetic analysis, a missense DCLRE1C variant was associated with V-gene and J-gene trimming of TCR beta chains, and the association was replicated in an independent cohort. The cohort was sequenced for TCR beta chains only, and without alpha or paired-chain data the features that could be detected were limited. Presence/absence analyses assumed roughly uniform sequencing depth across donors, an assumption that may not hold. When HLA alleles, especially DR and DQ, strongly co-occurred, TCR associations were difficult to assign to individual alleles. Because the 87-base-pair reads could not distinguish some IMGT-functional V segments, including TRBV6-2 and TRBV6-3, those segments were excluded. A cluster of highly shared sequence variants was judged likely to represent a technical artifact of the sequencing pipeline. A total of 164 TCR beta chains were listed by the study as associated with cytomegalovirus. Three of the identified cytomegalovirus-associated TCR beta chains were confirmed in vitro to be specific for cytomegalovirus antigens. In a later analysis, several top co-occurrence clusters were reported to appear linked to parvovirus B19, influenza, CMV and Epstein-Barr virus. Most TCR sequences were observed very rarely across donors, whereas some public TCRs were present in many individuals. The authors suggested that the approach could potentially be extended to other disease states and immunological phenotypes. A later analysis found that HLA-associated TCR beta chains were more clonally expanded and had lower generation probabilities than equally common non-associated chains. Most CMV-associated TCR beta chains appeared to be HLA-restricted in a later analysis, and the HLA associations seemed to be driven largely by CMV exposure. A further reported finding was that TCR beta sequences accurately predicted the HLA-A and HLA-B alleles for most subjects in the first cohort.

The V and J genes are TRBV2 and TRBJ2-1, with no D gene named confidently. Input material: PBMCs. This TCR derives from a man between 18 and 35 years old in good health and CMV-seronegative. The CDR3 has the sequence CASSLESYNEQFF. The DNA reads TGTGCCAGCAGCCTTGAGTCCTACAATGAGCAGTTCTTC.